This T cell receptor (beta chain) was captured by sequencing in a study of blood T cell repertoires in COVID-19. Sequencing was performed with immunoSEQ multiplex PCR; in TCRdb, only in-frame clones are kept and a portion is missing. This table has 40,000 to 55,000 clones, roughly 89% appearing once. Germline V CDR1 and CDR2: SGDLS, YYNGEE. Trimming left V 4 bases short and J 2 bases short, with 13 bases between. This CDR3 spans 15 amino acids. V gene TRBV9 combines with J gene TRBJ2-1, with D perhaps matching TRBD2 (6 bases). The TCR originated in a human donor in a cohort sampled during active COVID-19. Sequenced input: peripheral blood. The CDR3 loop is CASSPRDWPYNEQFF. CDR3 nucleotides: TGTGCCAGCAGCCCCCGGGACTGGCCCTACAATGAGCAGTTCTTC. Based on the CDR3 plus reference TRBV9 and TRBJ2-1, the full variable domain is DSGVTQTPKHLITATGQRVTLRCSPRSGDLSVYWYQQSLDQGLQFLIQYYNGEERAKGNILERFSAQQFPDLHSELNLSSLELGDSALYFCASSPRDWPYNEQFFGPGTRLTVL.